What follows are 26 T cell receptor beta chains derived from one specimen sequenced in a study of T cell changes during pregnancy in multiple sclerosis. TCRdb's copy holds only in-frame clones and misses some; the assay was immunoSEQ multiplex PCR. This table has 65,000 to 90,000 clones, roughly nine tenths appearing once. The sample consisted of PBMCs, taken in the first trimester of pregnancy. The receptors shown here come from a female donor in good health, serving as a control in a pregnancy study. Some clones in this sample may be carry-over from other donors' samples.

This rearrangement joins TRBV15 to TRBJ2-4; no reliable D call. The CDR3 covers 14 residues. In germline, CDR1 is LNHNV, CDR2 YYDKDF (reference sequence). The V and J ends lost 0 bases and 6 bases respectively, with 9 bases between them. Written as DNA, the CDR3 is TGTGCCACCAGCAGAGACAGGTTCCTAAACATTCAGTACTTC. It encodes CATSRDRFLNIQYF.

Written as DNA, the CDR3 is TGTGCCGGCTGGGACAGGGTCACCGGGGAGCTGTTTTTT. Amino acids: CAGWDRVTGELFF. This chain links TRBV7-6 with TRBJ2-2; 9 bases are shared with TRBD1. CDR1 is SGHVS and CDR2 is FNYEAQ in the germline V gene. The CDR3 has 13 residues. The ends lost 11 bases at V and 4 bases at J; junction bases unmatched: 5.

This rearrangement joins TRBV4-1 to TRBJ1-2; D is perhaps TRBD1 (6 bases). Germline V gene sequence: CDR1 MGHRA, CDR2 YSYEKL. The CDR3 runs to 14 residues. V was cut by 0 bases and J by 2 bases, with 7 bases left in between. The CDR3 reads CASSQEDRNYGYTF. CDR3 in DNA: TGCGCCAGCAGCCAAGAGGACAGAAACTATGGCTACACCTTC.

The rearrangement joins TRBV7-2 to TRBJ1-4; 8 nucleotides match TRBD1. Germline V gene data show CDR1 as SGHTA and CDR2 as FQGNSA. CDR3 length equals 12 residues. The ends lost 5 bases at V and 11 bases at J; junction bases unmatched: 4. The CDR3 DNA is TGTGCCAGCAGCGTGGACAGGGAGAAACTGTTTTTT. Translated: CASSVDREKLFF.

The table lists this clone with a few counts. This rearrangement joins TRBV6-1 to TRBJ1-1; D gene uncertain. Germline CDR1 and CDR2: MNHNS and SASEGT. Trimming took off 4 bases at V and 1 base at J, with 7 bases between the two ends. The CDR3 loop spans 13 amino acids. The CDR3: CASSVRSNTEAFF. In DNA form, the CDR3 reads TGTGCCAGCAGTGTCAGGTCGAACACTGAAGCTTTCTTT.

V gene TRBV5-1 combines with J gene TRBJ2-7; 8 bases match TRBD1. The CDR3 is made up of 13 amino acids. The germline gives CDR1 SGHRS, CDR2 YFSETQ. Losses at the gene ends were 6 bases for V and 0 bases for J; bases not matched to a gene: 2. The CDR3 DNA sequence: TGCGCCAGCAAGGGACAGGACTCCTACGAGCAGTACTTC. Its translation is CASKGQDSYEQYF.

Comments on this clone: This clone may be a read error of a much larger clone one base away. The chain recombines TRBV6-4 with TRBJ2-3, with TRBD2 matching 15 bases. This CDR3 comprises 15 residues. The J segment lost 4 bases and the V segment lost 4 bases, leaving 0 bases of the junction unmatched. CDR1 and CDR2 from the germline V gene are MRHNA and SNTAGT. CDR3 loop: CASSGTSGGADTQYF. The CDR3 nucleotides are TGTGCCAGCAGTGGGACTAGCGGGGGGGCAGATACGCAGTATTTT.

V is TRBV11-2 and J is TRBJ2-7; tentatively, D is TRBD2 (5 bases). Trimming pared 4 bases from V and 3 bases from J, leaving 25 bases between. This CDR3 has 18 amino acids. The germline CDR1 and CDR2 sequences are SGHAT and FQNNGV. As DNA, the CDR3 is TGTGCCAGCAGCTCCCACCTGGACTGGGATCCAGGTAGCTACGAGCAGTACTTC. As protein: CASSSHLDWDPGSYEQYF.

The chain uses TRBV6-4 and TRBJ2-2; possible D gene TRBD1, 5 bases. Trimming cost V 0 bases and J 7 bases, with 12 bases left between them. Per the germline V gene, CDR1 is MRHNA and CDR2 is SNTAGT. CDR3 length: 15 amino acids. CDR3 protein: CASSDSAGRIGELFF. CDR3 in DNA: TGTGCCAGCAGTGACTCTGCAGGGCGGATCGGGGAGCTGTTTTTT.

V is TRBV4-1 and J is TRBJ2-1; 9 nucleotides align to TRBD2. This CDR3 comprises 16 residues. The germline V gene has CDR1 MGHRA and CDR2 YSYEKL. V gave up 0 bases and J gave up 5 bases; unmatched junction bases: 5. The CDR3 region is CASSQDWTSVDNEQFF. CDR3 DNA sequence: TGCGCCAGCAGCCAAGATTGGACTAGCGTAGACAATGAGCAGTTCTTC.

The rearrangement joins TRBV29-1 to TRBJ2-7; 7 bases fit TRBD1. This CDR3 spans 15 amino acids. Trimming cost V 1 base and J 2 bases; bases outside gene matches: 8. In germline, CDR1 is SQVTM, CDR2 ANQGSEA. The DNA for the CDR3 is TGCAGCGTTGAAGGTATCGGACAGGCCCCCTACGAGCAGTACTTC. Encoded protein: CSVEGIGQAPYEQYF.

The chain links TRBV7-2 to TRBJ2-7; the match to TRBD1 covers 7 bases. V dropped 0 bases and J dropped 0; count of bases not matched to a gene: 2. Germline CDR1 reads SGHTA; CDR2 reads FQGNSA. The CDR3 runs 15 residues. The CDR3 region is CASSLAGQPSYEQYF. CDR3 coding DNA: TGTGCCAGCAGCTTAGCGGGACAGCCCTCCTACGAGCAGTACTTC.

The gene calls are TRBV11-2 and TRBJ2-3; TRBD1 might be the D (6 bases). V lost 7 bases and J lost 6, with 20 bases in between. Germline-derived CDR1 and CDR2 are SGHAT and FQNNGV. This CDR3 spans 15 amino acids. The CDR3 DNA is TGTGCCAGCACCACAACAGGGTTCCCCGGGGATACGCAGTATTTT. This encodes CASTTTGFPGDTQYF.

The rearrangement links TRBV18 to TRBJ1-1; 9 nucleotides match TRBD1. CDR3 length equals 16 residues. The germline V gene encodes CDR1 KGHSH and CDR2 LQKENI. Trimming cost V 3 bases and J 3 bases; bases outside gene matches: 8. The CDR3 DNA is TGTGCCAGCTCACCCTCTAAGGGACAGGGACACACTGAAGCTTTCTTT. Protein: CASSPSKGQGHTEAFF. Complete variable domain (other parts from reference TRBV18 and TRBJ1-1): NAGVMQNPRHLVRRRGQEARLRCSPMKGHSHVYWYRQLPEEGLKFMVYLQKENIIDESGMPKERFSAEFPKEGPSILRIQQVVRGDSAAYFCASSPSKGQGHTEAFFGQGTRLTVV.

CDR3 in amino acids: CASRPRGNTIYF. CDR3 coding DNA: TGTGCCAGCAGACCCAGGGGAAACACCATATATTTT. This chain links TRBV5-4 with TRBJ1-3; D remains ambiguous. CDR1 is SGHNT, CDR2 YYREEE, per germline (reference sequence). The length of the CDR3 is 12 residues. Trimming removed 5 bases at V and 4 bases at J, with 7 bases between. Full variable domain (outside the CDR3, taken from reference TRBV5-4 and TRBJ1-3): ETGVTQSPTHLIKTRGQQVTLRCSSQSGHNTVSWYQQALGQGPQFIFQYYREEENGRGNFPPRFSGLQFPNYSSELNVNALELDDSALYLCASRPRGNTIYFGEGSWLTVV.

This clone has only a few counts. The chain couples TRBV6-4 to TRBJ2-3, with TRBD2 as a possible D gene (6 bases). The CDR3 length is 16 residues. Trimming stripped 3 bases from V and 4 bases from J, with 17 bases between. Looked up from germline, CDR1 is MRHNA and CDR2 is SNTAGT. The CDR3 spells CASSEEGGKGADTQYF. The CDR3 region has the DNA TGTGCCAGCAGTGAAGAAGGCGGGAAGGGCGCAGATACGCAGTATTTT.

The chain uses TRBV28 and TRBJ1-5, with D maybe TRBD1 (5 bases). This CDR3 has 18 residues. Looked up from germline, CDR1 is MDHEN and CDR2 is SYDVKM. Trimming left V 3 bases short and J 1 base short, with 19 bases between. The CDR3: CASSFQSYGRVSNQPQHF. The CDR3 DNA reads as TGTGCCAGCAGTTTTCAATCCTATGGCAGGGTGAGCAATCAGCCCCAGCATTTT.

The gene calls are TRBV7-8 and TRBJ2-5, with D maybe TRBD1 (5 bases). The germline CDR1 and CDR2 sequences are SGHVS and FQNEAQ. This CDR3 has 14 amino acids. V lost 5 bases to trimming and J lost 5 bases, with 15 bases between them. The CDR3 DNA reads TGTGCCAGCAGCCTACCCAGGGTGTGGGAGACCCAGTACTTC. It encodes CASSLPRVWETQYF. Variable domain in full (rest from reference TRBV7-8 and TRBJ2-5): GAGVSQSPRYKVAKRGQDVALRCDPISGHVSLFWYQQALGQGPEFLTYFQNEAQLDKSGLPSDRFFAERPEGSVSTLKIQRTQQEDSAVYLCASSLPRVWETQYFGPGTRLLVL.

The genes are TRBV9 and TRBJ1-3; 7 nucleotides align to TRBD1. Germline CDR1 is SGDLS and CDR2 is YYNGEE. After removal of 2 bases from V and 3 bases from J, the junction contained 5 bases not matched to a gene. The CDR3 covers 15 residues. In DNA form, the CDR3 reads TGTGCCAGCAGCGTCCAAGGGGGCCGTGGAAACACCATATATTTT. Its protein product is CASSVQGGRGNTIYF.

V and J are TRBV5-5 and TRBJ1-2; TRBD1 agrees at 9 bases. Germline CDR1 SGHKS, CDR2 YYEKEE (reference sequence). The CDR3 runs 14 residues. Trimming took 3 bases from V and 8 from J; bases not matched to a gene: 8. The CDR3 is CASSYEGQGGGYTF. The CDR3 DNA reads as TGTGCCAGCAGCTATGAGGGACAGGGTGGCGGCTACACCTTC.

This chain links TRBV9 with TRBJ1-6, with a tentative D call TRBD1 (5 bases). Trimming left V 0 bases short and J 7 bases short, with 11 bases between. This CDR3 has 15 amino acids. CDR1 and CDR2 (germline): SGDLS, YYNGEE. The DNA of the CDR3 is TGTGCCAGCAGCGTAGATTATCAGGGAAATTCACCCCTCCACTTT. Its protein product is CASSVDYQGNSPLHF.

V is TRBV6-1 and J is TRBJ2-1, with a possible D match to TRBD2 (5 bases). The germline V gene has CDR1 MNHNS and CDR2 SASEGT. The CDR3 covers 15 residues. Trimming stripped 6 bases from V and 3 bases from J, with 15 bases between. CDR3 amino acids: CASRSLLELYNEQFF. The CDR3 nucleotides are TGTGCCAGCAGGTCCTTACTAGAACTCTACAATGAGCAGTTCTTC.

The genes are TRBV28 and TRBJ1-4; D gene ambiguous. This CDR3 has 13 amino acids. Between the trimmed V and J ends, which lost 5 bases and 7 bases, there was a span of 11 bases. Germline CDR1 MDHEN, CDR2 SYDVKM. The CDR3 loop reads CASSKGGREKLFF. The CDR3 nucleotides read TGTGCCAGCAGTAAGGGAGGACGTGAAAAACTGTTTTTT.

The V gene is TRBV27, the J gene TRBJ1-5; D is undetermined. Germline V gives CDR1 MNHEY, CDR2 SMNVEV (reference sequence). V lost 3 bases to trimming and J lost 2 bases, with 5 bases between them. This CDR3 region has 13 residues. CDR3 region: CASSFTGNQPQHF. CDR3 sequence (DNA): TGTGCCAGCAGTTTTACGGGCAATCAGCCCCAGCATTTT.

The chain links TRBV6-6 to TRBJ1-1, with D perhaps TRBD1 (5 bases). Looked up from germline, CDR1 is MNHNY and CDR2 is SVGAGI (reference sequence). This CDR3 spans 13 amino acids. Deletions cut 7 bases from V and 2 bases from J, with 11 bases between. CDR3 sequence reads: CASTPDTNTEAFF. CDR3 nucleotides: TGTGCCAGCACGCCGGACACTAACACTGAAGCTTTCTTT.

J is TRBJ1-5 and V is TRBV10-1; D unclear. The germline V gene has CDR1 WNHNN and CDR2 SYGVQD (reference sequence). This CDR3 is 13 amino acids long. With 5 bases removed from V and 6 bases from J, the gap between germline ends came to 11 bases. The CDR3: CASSPGMGQPQHF. The CDR3 DNA follows: TGCGCCAGCAGTCCGGGAATGGGTCAGCCCCAGCATTTT.